This T cell receptor beta chain was documented in a study of post-analysis software for immune sequencing data. Overall study context: Relapsing-remitting, secondary progressive and progressive-relapsing forms made up the multiple sclerosis disease courses.

Germline CDR1 reads MNHNS; CDR2 reads SASEGT. The CDR3 extends over 15 amino acids. V was pared by 5 bases and J by 7 bases, with 6 bases of the junction left unmatched. This clonotype was observed a handful of times. Antigen specificity is unknown. Built from TCR beta cDNA, the libraries had unique molecular identifiers in them. Each sample of about 1 to 10 million input T cells yielded around 500,000 cDNA molecules, so each molecule approximated one T cell. TCRdb itself ran the PCR reads through MiXCR, one entry per CDR3 protein. The top ten clones hold 6% to 9% of a sample with about 430,000 distinct CDR3 sequences, roughly 38% of them seen once. Notes on the study in general: Controls significantly exceeded multiple sclerosis patients in normalized Chao1 diversity. Among roughly five TRBV segments more frequent in patients than controls were TRBV5-6, TRBV5-1 and TRBV20-1. With F measure, samples from one preparation batch clustered together strongly.

The material sequenced was blood. The sequence was collected from a girl aged 2 to 9 with multiple sclerosis. The J gene is TRBJ2-1, the V gene TRBV6-1, with 12 bases that match TRBD2. CDR3 sequence: CASSNLAGGSNEQFF. The CDR3 DNA sequence: TGTGCCAGCAGTAACCTAGCGGGGGGGTCGAATGAGCAGTTCTTC.